This T cell receptor (beta chain) is from a study of Graves' ophthalmopathy and Graves' hyperthyroidism (dated by TCRdb to the late 2010s). Background for the entire study: Peripheral blood samples were taken at the time of initial diagnosis, before any treatment was given. In roughly 6 hyperthyroidism patients, T-cell repertoires of thyroid tissue and blood were compared. A discovery set of 90 to 100 patients (around 45 ophthalmopathy, some 58 stable hyperthyroidism) was enrolled to explore V-J signatures distinguishing ophthalmopathy from hyperthyroidism. The independent validation cohort included under 20 hyperthyroidism patients plus 17 patients who later progressed from hyperthyroidism to ophthalmopathy. In total, around 140 blood samples were TCR-sequenced: around 42 ophthalmopathy, under 85 hyperthyroidism and some 17 hyperthyroidism-to-ophthalmopathy patients. To tell Graves' ophthalmopathy apart from Graves' hyperthyroidism, and to predict which patients would progress to ophthalmopathy, the study relied on TCR beta repertoire signatures. Following sample collection, hyperthyroidism patients were given methimazole at a starting dose of 30 mg daily, and ophthalmopathy patients were given high-dose intravenous methylprednisolone. The paper's findings and limits, for the study overall: Sample size was not statistically predetermined, and group allocation was not concealed from the investigators. Most expanded thyroid clonotypes with frequency above 0.001 were also detected in blood, suggesting blood repertoires may reflect the thyroid immune response. Ophthalmopathy was separated from stable hyperthyroidism by the 13-signature model with just under 90% sensitivity and around 81% specificity in cross-validation and with 80%/75% in the test set. In validation, the model predicted ophthalmopathy progression with about 70% sensitivity and approximately 72% specificity; more than ten predicted patients were CT-confirmed with GO in a median of 6.5 months.

For repertoire sequencing, the TCR beta CDR3 regions were amplified from RNA transcripts. HTBI primers and the Qiagen OneStep RT-PCR kit were used in a first-round RT-PCR, which was followed by a second-round multiplex PCR, size selection and purification. Sequencing of the libraries was carried out on an Illumina HiSeq2000 in paired-end mode with 100 bp reads. The authors' pipeline ran thus. Reads were processed with SOAPnuke, discarding reads with adapters, uncalled bases, mean Phred below 15, or no exact constant-primer or identifier match. COPE v1.2.5 was used to merge high-quality paired reads. Clonotypes were defined as unique nucleotide sequences and were aligned to IMGT TRB V, D and J references using MiTCR v1.1. The analysis was limited to V-J combinations with a frequency above 0.0001, which together covered 98% to 99.2% of repertoires. For each V-J combination, a TCR clonal expansion and chaos score was defined as the ratio of F50 clonal expansion to chaos observed in the TCRdist matrix. Welch's t-statistics and random forest were used to reduce the features to roughly 14 V-J combinations, which were then used as input to a naive Bayes classifier. The similarity between thyroid and blood repertoires was quantified using the Morisita-Horn index. TCRdb handled the public reads itself, with Q25 trimming in fastp and clone calling in MiXCR, and kept productive beta chains. Each CDR3 protein appears once, grouped with its most common genes and DNA. The V and J calls and clone size are TCRdb's, not the authors'. This sample has about 740,000 distinct CDR3 sequences in its table, and 35% to 50% of those were observed once. The ten largest clones capture 40% to 55% of the sample.

Ophthalmopathy patients were characterized by moderately to severely active disease, a Clinical Activity Score of at least 3, a NOSPECS grade of at least 4, and a disease duration under 3 months. Patients were excluded if they had other autoimmune diseases, uncontrolled infections, pregnancy or lactation. Clinical symptoms, serum thyroxine, TRAb, thyroid ultrasound and orbital computed tomography formed the basis of the diagnosis. PBMCs were isolated from about 10 ml of fresh peripheral blood by Ficoll-Paque density gradient centrifugation. Total RNA was extracted with Trizol reagent and quality-checked on an Agilent 2100 Bioanalyzer. V sheds 5 bases and J sheds 7 bases, leaving 14 bases between their ends. The CDR3 goes from the cysteine to the phenylalanine over 14 residues. CDR3 DNA is the only sequence kept; it has 42 bases, read in frame from the first base. The germline V gene encodes CDR1 MGHDK and CDR2 SYGVNS.

Note on this clonotype: What antigen it recognizes has not been identified. No much larger clonotype is one base removed from it; base qualities were not supplied.

Material for sequencing was peripheral blood. The sequence came from an adult man with Graves' ophthalmopathy. The rearranged segments are TRBV25-1 and TRBJ2-2; too little of a D gene remains to name it. The CDR3 region reads CASSLEVRVGELFF. In nucleotide form, the sequence is TGTGCCAGCAGTTTAGAGGTTCGCGTCGGGGAGCTGTTTTTT. The reference TRBV25-1 and TRBJ2-2 proteins fill in what lies around the CDR3, so the full variable domain reads EADIYQTPRYLVIGTGKKITLECSQTMGHDKMYWYQQDPGMELHLIHYSYGVNSTEKGDLSSESTVSRIRTEHFPLTLESARPSHTSQYLCASSLEVRVGELFFGEGSRLTVL.